Listed below are T cell receptor beta chains from one sample, sequenced in a study of T cell responses to AZD1222 COVID-19 vaccine. The protocol was immunoSEQ multiplex PCR, while the TCRdb copy is restricted to in-frame clones and leaves out a portion. In the table there are about 110,000 clones, about 85% of which are singletons. The sequencing here drew on peripheral blood, taken on day 0 of AZD1222 vaccination. These TCRs come from an adult in good health. Both conserved end residues are part of each CDR3. Fields, in order: clone size, J gene, V gene, D gene, CDR3 protein, CDR3 DNA. The D gene is left open where the match is weak. Some rows have no size entry. The others give once, few or many, or a class for an expanded clone.

>.|TRBJ2-7|TRBV5-8|TRBD1
CASSRVFGQGAVYEQYF
TGTGCCAGCAGCCGGGTTTTCGGACAGGGGGCAGTCTACGAGCAGTACTTC
>.|TRBJ2-3|TRBV19|.
CASSRALSGDTQYF
TGTGCCAGTAGTCGGGCTCTCAGCGGGGATACGCAGTATTTT
>.|TRBJ2-7|TRBV29-1|TRBD2
CSVAGLAGTTYEQYF
TGCAGCGTGGCCGGACTAGCGGGTACTACCTACGAGCAGTACTTC
>.|TRBJ1-1|TRBV5-1|.
CASSTGVGDTEAFF
TGCGCCAGCAGCACCGGGGTGGGGGACACTGAAGCTTTCTTT
>.|TRBJ2-3|TRBV9|.
CASSVLWGLADTQYF
TGTGCCAGCAGCGTATTATGGGGGCTGGCAGATACGCAGTATTTT
>.|TRBJ1-1|TRBV10-3|TRBD1
CAISDRTGNTEAFF
TGTGCCATCAGTGACAGGACAGGCAACACTGAAGCTTTCTTT
>.|TRBJ2-4|TRBV6-5|.
CASKGGSHGIQYF
TGTGCCAGCAAAGGGGGGTCGCATGGCATTCAGTACTTC
>.|TRBJ1-2|TRBV5-1|.
CASSLAVAGQPAGYTF
TGCGCCAGCAGCTTGGCGGTGGCGGGGCAGCCAGCCGGATACACCTTC
>.|TRBJ2-2|TRBV6-1|.
CASSEVPGAGELFF
TGTGCCAGCAGTGAAGTCCCAGGGGCCGGGGAGCTGTTTTTT
>.|TRBJ2-1|TRBV7-7|.
CASSLGNSYNEQFF
TGTGCTAGCAGCTTAGGTAACTCCTACAATGAGCAGTTCTTC
>once|TRBJ2-3|TRBV19|.
CASSGRDATTDTQYF
TGTGCCAGTAGCGGGCGGGATGCAACCACAGATACGCAGTATTTT
>.|TRBJ2-5|TRBV7-2|.
CASSLAGYQETQYF
TGTGCCAGCAGCTTAGCGGGGTATCAAGAGACCCAGTACTTC
>.|TRBJ1-6|TRBV28|.
CASSLLGTIGNSPLHF
TGTGCCAGCAGTTTACTAGGGACAATCGGAAATTCACCCCTCCACTTT
>.|TRBJ2-5|TRBV7-2|TRBD1
CASSLAGTAEETQYF
TGTGCCAGCAGCTTAGCTGGGACAGCTGAAGAGACCCAGTACTTC
>.|TRBJ1-3|TRBV9|.
CASSVVRPLGSGNTIYF
TGTGCCAGCAGCGTAGTAAGACCCCTGGGCTCTGGAAACACCATATATTTT
>once|TRBJ2-7|TRBV5-1|TRBD2
CASRGGLAGHYEQYF
TGCGCCAGCAGGGGGGGATTAGCGGGGCACTACGAGCAGTACTTC
>.|TRBJ1-2|TRBV5-4|TRBD1
CASSLQTGEVDGYTF
TGTGCCAGCAGCCTCCAGACAGGGGAGGTGGATGGCTACACCTTC
>.|TRBJ2-7|TRBV19|.
CASSGQGYEQYF
TGTGCCAGTAGTGGGCAGGGCTACGAGCAGTACTTC
>few|TRBJ1-3|TRBV12-3/TRBV12-4|.
CASSFFGGNTIYF
TGTGCCAGCAGTTTTTTCGGTGGAAACACCATATATTTT
>.|TRBJ2-5|TRBV5-1|.
CASSLGLDAETQYF
TGCGCCAGCAGCTTGGGACTGGACGCGGAGACCCAGTACTTC
>few|TRBJ1-1|TRBV6-5|TRBD1
CASSEDRENTEAFF
TGTGCCAGCAGCGAGGACAGGGAGAACACTGAAGCTTTCTTT
>.|TRBJ1-5|TRBV28|TRBD1
CASSWRQGGNQPQHF
TGTGCCAGCAGTTGGAGACAGGGAGGCAATCAGCCCCAGCATTTT
>once|TRBJ1-1|TRBV2|.
CASQAVSLNTEAFF
TGTGCCAGCCAGGCGGTTTCGCTGAACACTGAAGCTTTCTTT
>.|TRBJ2-7|TRBV27|.
CASLISPRRGDSYEQYF
TGTGCCAGCTTGATCTCCCCCCGCAGGGGCGACTCCTACGAGCAGTACTTC
>once|TRBJ1-3|TRBV30|.
CAWSADNTGNTIYF
TGTGCCTGGAGTGCAGACAATACTGGAAACACCATATATTTT
>.|TRBJ1-6|TRBV4-1|.
CASSQEGQSGVSPLHF
TGCGCCAGCAGCCAAGAGGGTCAGTCCGGGGTTTCACCCCTCCACTTT
>many|TRBJ2-1|TRBV27|.
CASSSRDNEQFF
TGTGCCAGCAGTTCTCGGGACAATGAGCAGTTCTTC
>.|TRBJ2-1|TRBV14|.
CASSPRSARRANEQFF
TGTGCCAGCAGCCCCCGATCGGCCCGGCGGGCCAATGAGCAGTTCTTC
>.|TRBJ1-2|TRBV7-2|TRBD1
CASSLDRVVSEYGYTF
TGTGCCAGCAGCTTGGACAGGGTGGTTTCGGAATATGGCTACACCTTC
>.|TRBJ1-3|TRBV28|.
CASIRTAAFSGNTIYF
TGTGCCAGCATTCGGACAGCAGCCTTTTCCGGAAACACCATATATTTT
>once|TRBJ2-1|TRBV7-9|.
CASSPRGDEQFF
TGTGCCAGCAGCCCTCGGGGCGATGAGCAGTTCTTC
>.|TRBJ2-7|TRBV6-5|.
CASSYSRDSSYEQYF
TGTGCCAGCAGTTACTCGCGGGACAGCTCCTACGAGCAGTACTTC
>.|TRBJ2-3|TRBV2|.
CASSQNWGGTDTQYF
TGTGCCAGCAGCCAGAATTGGGGGGGCACAGATACGCAGTATTTT
>.|TRBJ1-1|TRBV19|.
CTSSIPDGNTEAFF
TGTACCAGTAGTATCCCGGACGGGAACACTGAAGCTTTCTTT
>.|TRBJ1-1|TRBV12-3/TRBV12-4|.
CASSLEGRKAFF
TGTGCCAGCAGTTTAGAAGGCCGGAAAGCTTTCTTT
>.|TRBJ2-7|TRBV7-6|.
CASSQAGASSYEQYF
TGTGCCAGCAGCCAGGCGGGTGCCTCCTCCTACGAGCAGTACTTC
>once|TRBJ1-2|TRBV27|TRBD1
CASSPMGDRGRGKNYGYTF
TGTGCCAGCAGTCCGATGGGAGACAGGGGTAGAGGAAAAAACTATGGCTACACCTTC
>.|TRBJ2-7|TRBV7-8|TRBD1
CASSSWDRRYEQYF
TGTGCCAGCAGCTCCTGGGACAGGCGATACGAGCAGTACTTC
>.|TRBJ1-2|TRBV7-9|TRBD1
CASSLGEGAYGYTF
TGTGCCAGCAGCTTAGGTGAGGGGGCCTATGGCTACACCTTC
>.|TRBJ1-2|TRBV29-1|TRBD1
CSVEVQGDYGYTF
TGCAGCGTTGAAGTACAGGGGGACTATGGCTACACCTTC
>.|TRBJ2-3|TRBV5-1|TRBD2
CASSPGLDTDTQYF
TGCGCCAGCAGCCCGGGACTAGACACAGATACGCAGTATTTT
>medium-sized|TRBJ1-2|TRBV2|TRBD1
CASQQGTGVYTF
TGTGCCAGTCAGCAGGGGACAGGGGTCTACACCTTC
>few|TRBJ1-2|TRBV28|TRBD1
CASSSMPGQEDGYTF
TGTGCCAGCAGTTCCATGCCGGGACAGGAGGATGGCTACACCTTC
>once|TRBJ2-5|TRBV11-3|.
CASSGGYQETQYF
TGTGCCAGCAGCGGGGGGTACCAAGAGACCCAGTACTTC
>few|TRBJ2-7|TRBV9|TRBD2
CASSVVGGRTYEQYF
TGTGCCAGCAGCGTAGTGGGCGGGAGGACTTACGAGCAGTACTTC
>.|TRBJ2-7|TRBV21-1|.
CASRVGTSNTEQYF
TGTGCCAGCAGGGTGGGGACTAGCAATACCGAGCAGTACTTC
>.|TRBJ2-3|TRBV4-1|.
CASSQGNVGRDTQYF
TGCGCCAGCAGCCAAGGGAATGTGGGTCGAGATACGCAGTATTTT
>once|TRBJ2-5|TRBV25-1|.
CASREGETQYF
TGTGCCAGCAGGGAGGGAGAGACCCAGTACTTC
>.|TRBJ2-7|TRBV28|.
CATLTTYEQYF
TGTGCCACCCTGACGACCTACGAGCAGTACTTC
>.|TRBJ1-2|TRBV5-4|.
CASSSRQSGGYGYTF
TGTGCCAGCAGCTCCCGACAGAGTGGGGGCTATGGCTACACCTTC
>.|TRBJ1-2|TRBV11-1|TRBD1
CASSLGGTDGYYGYTF
TGTGCCAGCAGCTTAGGGGGGACAGACGGATACTATGGCTACACCTTC
>.|TRBJ2-6|TRBV5-1|TRBD1
CASSLNTGAGANVLTF
TGCGCCAGCAGCCTCAACACAGGGGCTGGGGCCAACGTCCTGACTTTC
>.|TRBJ1-2|TRBV12-3/TRBV12-4|TRBD1
CATGTVGRYTF
TGTGCCACCGGGACAGTTGGTCGCTACACCTTC
>.|TRBJ2-5|TRBV7-2|TRBD1
CASSLSGTGGGETQYF
TGTGCCAGCAGCTTATCCGGGACAGGGGGAGGTGAGACCCAGTACTTC
>.|TRBJ2-3|TRBV5-1|.
CASADLSSRADTQYF
TGCGCCAGCGCCGACCTTTCCAGTAGGGCAGATACGCAGTATTTT
>.|TRBJ2-3|TRBV29-1|.
CSVDPRGDTQYF
TGCAGCGTCGACCCCAGGGGCGATACGCAGTATTTT